This T cell receptor (beta chain) was sequenced for a study of shared T cell receptors in the human thymus. Details on this clone: The junction does not match germline at one end; this may be a read error. Other DNA sequences in this specimen translate into the identical CDR3.

Data came from immunoSEQ multiplex PCR; TCRdb stores just in-frame clones and leaves some out. This sample has 500,000 to 850,000 clones, with around 87% found just once. This CDR3 has 18 amino acids. Germline CDR1 is SGHRS and CDR2 is YFSETQ. These data also featured in a second study, about human thymus T cells. From that report: Thymus was obtained from resections taken during corrective heart surgery. In unrelated individuals, thymic repertoires overlapped highly, according to related research.

The specimen was thymocytes. This chain uses TRBV5-1 with TRBJ1-6; no clear D. This sequence was found in a boy in the first two years of life with a congenital heart defect. As DNA, the CDR3 is TGCGCCAGCAGCTTGGAAGTGTGGGCGTTCCCTAAGAATTCCCCCCTCCACTTT. It specifies CASSLEVWAFPKNSPLHF.